This is a list of T cell receptor beta chains from one sample in a study of neurological immune-mediated disorders. TCRdb analysed the 5' RACE reads with MiXCR anew, one entry per CDR3 protein. The repertoire has some 43,000 distinct CDR3 sequences, roughly an eighth of them found once; the top ten carry approximately 9%. Sequenced material: PBMCs. The origin of the receptors is a male donor with HTLV-1-associated myelopathy (HAM/TSP). The CDR3 runs from the conserved cysteine through the conserved F or W. The order of the fields is V gene, J gene, clone size, D gene, CDR3 DNA, CDR3 protein. The D gene is left open where the match is weak. Clone size, where shown, is once, few, many, or a class for clones that have expanded.

v_call: TRBV5-1; j_call: TRBJ2-2; clone_size: many; d_call: TRBD1; cdr3_nt: TGCGCCAGCCTCCCCCCGGGACAGCATAAGACCGGGGAGCTGTTTTTT; cdr3_aa: CASLPPGQHKTGELFF
v_call: TRBV7-2; j_call: TRBJ2-7; clone_size: many; d_call: -; cdr3_nt: TGTGCCAGCGGTGCTAGGGGGTCTTACGAGCAGTACTTC; cdr3_aa: CASGARGSYEQYF
v_call: TRBV5-1; j_call: TRBJ1-1; clone_size: many; d_call: TRBD1; cdr3_nt: TGCGCCAGCAGCTTGGCGCAGGGGGCGGACACTGAAGCTTTCTTT; cdr3_aa: CASSLAQGADTEAFF
v_call: TRBV27; j_call: TRBJ2-7; clone_size: many; d_call: -; cdr3_nt: TGTGCCAGCAGTTTATCGGGGGGGCAGGATTCAGGGGGCTACGAGCAGTACTTC; cdr3_aa: CASSLSGGQDSGGYEQYF
v_call: TRBV7-8; j_call: TRBJ1-1; clone_size: many; d_call: TRBD1; cdr3_nt: TGTGCCAGCAGCTTAGTTAGGGCAGGGGGCGAAGCTTTCTTT; cdr3_aa: CASSLVRAGGEAFF
v_call: TRBV15; j_call: TRBJ2-5; clone_size: many; d_call: TRBD1; cdr3_nt: TGTGCCACCAGCCGAAGGACAGGGGGGGGAGGTGAGACCCAGTACTTC; cdr3_aa: CATSRRTGGGGETQYF
v_call: TRBV7-2; j_call: TRBJ1-4; clone_size: many; d_call: TRBD1; cdr3_nt: TGTGCCAGCAGCCGGACAGGGGCTAATGAAAAACTGTTTTTT; cdr3_aa: CASSRTGANEKLFF
v_call: TRBV5-1; j_call: TRBJ2-5; clone_size: many; d_call: -; cdr3_nt: TGCGCCAGCAGCTTGGGGCCGACGGCAGGGGACGAGACCCAGTACTTC; cdr3_aa: CASSLGPTAGDETQYF
v_call: TRBV9; j_call: TRBJ2-6; clone_size: few; d_call: TRBD1; cdr3_nt: TGTGCCAGCAGCCCTCGACAGGGCCTCCTCTCTGGGGCCAACGTCCTGACTTTC; cdr3_aa: CASSPRQGLLSGANVLTF
v_call: TRBV2; j_call: TRBJ1-2; clone_size: many; d_call: -; cdr3_nt: TGTGCCAGCGTCCCCATGGGATTAGGAGACTATGGCTACACCTTC; cdr3_aa: CASVPMGLGDYGYTF
v_call: TRBV6-5; j_call: TRBJ1-4; clone_size: -; d_call: TRBD1; cdr3_nt: TGTGCCAGCAGTTCCCAACCGGGACAGGGTAACGAAAAACTGTTTTTT; cdr3_aa: CASSSQPGQGNEKLFF
v_call: TRBV20-1; j_call: TRBJ2-5; clone_size: many; d_call: TRBD1; cdr3_nt: TGCAGTGCTACAAAGCCCGGGACAGCACAAGAGACCCAGTACTTC; cdr3_aa: CSATKPGTAQETQYF
v_call: TRBV20-1; j_call: TRBJ2-7; clone_size: many; d_call: TRBD1; cdr3_nt: TGCAGTGCTAGAGCTCCCCCGGGACAGGGATTGTACGAGCAGTACTTC; cdr3_aa: CSARAPPGQGLYEQYF
v_call: TRBV27; j_call: TRBJ2-1; clone_size: many; d_call: TRBD2; cdr3_nt: TGTGCCAGCAGTTTTACAGCGGGGGGGATTCGCAATGAGCAGTTCTTC; cdr3_aa: CASSFTAGGIRNEQFF
v_call: TRBV7-2; j_call: TRBJ2-2; clone_size: many; d_call: -; cdr3_nt: TGTGCCAGCAGCTTATTGACGCGCAGTCAGATTAACACCGGGGAGCTGTTTTTT; cdr3_aa: CASSLLTRSQINTGELFF
v_call: TRBV20-1; j_call: TRBJ1-3; clone_size: many; d_call: -; cdr3_nt: TGCAGTGCTAGGGTTGGAAACACCATATATTTT; cdr3_aa: CSARVGNTIYF
v_call: TRBV5-1; j_call: TRBJ2-7; clone_size: many; d_call: -; cdr3_nt: TGCGCCAGCTCCCTCGAGGGCCACGAGCAGTACTTC; cdr3_aa: CASSLEGHEQYF
v_call: TRBV7-9; j_call: TRBJ2-5; clone_size: many; d_call: -; cdr3_nt: TGTGCCAGCAGCCCGCCCCGGGCCACAGGAGAAGAGACCCAGTACTTC; cdr3_aa: CASSPPRATGEETQYF
v_call: TRBV5-1; j_call: TRBJ1-5; clone_size: many; d_call: TRBD1; cdr3_nt: TGCGCCAGCAGCTACCCCCAGGACAGGGGCCCTAGGCCCCAGCATTTT; cdr3_aa: CASSYPQDRGPRPQHF
v_call: TRBV20-1; j_call: TRBJ1-1; clone_size: many; d_call: -; cdr3_nt: TGCAGTGCTAGAGGTCGGAGAGGAGGCATGAACACTGAAGCTTTCTTT; cdr3_aa: CSARGRRGGMNTEAFF
v_call: TRBV5-1; j_call: TRBJ1-6; clone_size: many; d_call: -; cdr3_nt: TGCGCCAGCAGCTTGGCTGGGTCTATCTCCTATAATTCACCCCTCCACTTT; cdr3_aa: CASSLAGSISYNSPLHF
v_call: TRBV7-2; j_call: TRBJ1-5; clone_size: -; d_call: -; cdr3_nt: TGTGCCAGCAGCCTACGCCGGGATTATCAGCCCCAGCATTTT; cdr3_aa: CASSLRRDYQPQHF
v_call: TRBV5-4; j_call: TRBJ1-1; clone_size: -; d_call: TRBD1; cdr3_nt: TGTGCCAACAGCATGAGGGACAGGGGAGGGACTGAAGCTTTCTTT; cdr3_aa: CANSMRDRGGTEAFF
v_call: TRBV20-1; j_call: TRBJ2-3; clone_size: -; d_call: -; cdr3_nt: TGCAGTGCTAACCCCCGAAATACGCAGTATTTT; cdr3_aa: CSANPRNTQYF
v_call: TRBV12-3/TRBV12-4; j_call: TRBJ2-3; clone_size: -; d_call: TRBD1; cdr3_nt: TGTGCCAGCAGTTCCCGACAGGGGGACAGCACAGATACGCAGTATTTT; cdr3_aa: CASSSRQGDSTDTQYF
v_call: TRBV20-1; j_call: TRBJ1-1; clone_size: many; d_call: -; cdr3_nt: TGCAGTGCTAGAGATAAAACGGGCCTGGGTGAAGCTTTCTTT; cdr3_aa: CSARDKTGLGEAFF
v_call: TRBV5-1; j_call: TRBJ1-1; clone_size: many; d_call: TRBD1; cdr3_nt: TGCGCCAGCACCGTAACCGGGACAGCGAACACTGAAGCTTTCTTT; cdr3_aa: CASTVTGTANTEAFF
v_call: TRBV7-8; j_call: TRBJ2-3; clone_size: many; d_call: -; cdr3_nt: TGTGCCAGCAGCTTAGCGATTCCAAACACAGATACGCAGTATTTT; cdr3_aa: CASSLAIPNTDTQYF
v_call: TRBV7-2; j_call: TRBJ2-3; clone_size: many; d_call: -; cdr3_nt: TGTGCCAGCAGCCCCACGGGGATCCAGGCAGATACGCAGTATTTT; cdr3_aa: CASSPTGIQADTQYF
v_call: TRBV5-1; j_call: TRBJ2-1; clone_size: many; d_call: TRBD1; cdr3_nt: TGCGCCAGCAGCGGACAGGGCCTTGGCAATGAGCAGTTCTTC; cdr3_aa: CASSGQGLGNEQFF
v_call: TRBV5-1; j_call: TRBJ1-1; clone_size: many; d_call: -; cdr3_nt: TGCGCCAGCAGCTTGGGAACGTTCATGAACACTGAAGCTTTCTTT; cdr3_aa: CASSLGTFMNTEAFF
v_call: TRBV20-1; j_call: TRBJ2-7; clone_size: -; d_call: TRBD1; cdr3_nt: TGCAGTGCTCCCAGGGGGTCACAGGCTTCCTACGAGCAGTACTTC; cdr3_aa: CSAPRGSQASYEQYF
v_call: TRBV12-3/TRBV12-4; j_call: TRBJ2-1; clone_size: -; d_call: -; cdr3_nt: TGTGCCAGCAGGGTAGGGGCCGTCTACAATGAGCAGTTCTTC; cdr3_aa: CASRVGAVYNEQFF
v_call: TRBV5-6; j_call: TRBJ2-6; clone_size: many; d_call: -; cdr3_nt: TGTGCCAGCAGCGCAGGACTATTAGCCTCTTCTGGGGCCAACGTCCTGACTTTC; cdr3_aa: CASSAGLLASSGANVLTF
v_call: TRBV18; j_call: TRBJ2-1; clone_size: -; d_call: -; cdr3_nt: TGTGCCAGCTCACCATACAGAAAGCTGAATGAGCAGTTCTTC; cdr3_aa: CASSPYRKLNEQFF
v_call: TRBV7-9; j_call: TRBJ2-3; clone_size: many; d_call: -; cdr3_nt: TGTGCCAGCAGCTTAGTACTAGGCACAGATACGCAGTATTTT; cdr3_aa: CASSLVLGTDTQYF
v_call: TRBV7-2; j_call: TRBJ2-7; clone_size: many; d_call: TRBD1; cdr3_nt: TGTGCCAGCAGCTCGCGGACAGGGGGCTATTACGAGCAGTACTTC; cdr3_aa: CASSSRTGGYYEQYF
v_call: TRBV4-3; j_call: TRBJ2-2; clone_size: many; d_call: TRBD2; cdr3_nt: TGCGCCAGCAGCCAAGCTTGGCGGGGGGGCAGTGGAAACACCGGGGAGCTGTTTTTT; cdr3_aa: CASSQAWRGGSGNTGELFF
v_call: TRBV29-1; j_call: TRBJ1-1; clone_size: many; d_call: -; cdr3_nt: TGCAGCGTTGCCCGGGGCTTAAACACTGAAGCTTTCTTT; cdr3_aa: CSVARGLNTEAFF
v_call: TRBV5-1; j_call: TRBJ1-5; clone_size: many; d_call: TRBD1; cdr3_nt: TGCGCCAGCAGCTTGGGGACAGGGGGCGTTCAGCCCCAGCATTTT; cdr3_aa: CASSLGTGGVQPQHF
v_call: TRBV28; j_call: TRBJ2-7; clone_size: many; d_call: -; cdr3_nt: TGTGCCAGCAGTTTACCCCCGGGCGCGGGGCCTACCTACGAGCAGTACTTC; cdr3_aa: CASSLPPGAGPTYEQYF
v_call: TRBV2; j_call: TRBJ1-6; clone_size: many; d_call: -; cdr3_nt: TGTGCCAGCAGTGAAGGAGGGGTTTCACCCCTCCACTTT; cdr3_aa: CASSEGGVSPLHF
v_call: TRBV5-1; j_call: TRBJ1-4; clone_size: -; d_call: -; cdr3_nt: TGCGCCAGCAGCTACTTCGACGGGGGGTCTGCTGAAAGACTGTTTTTT; cdr3_aa: CASSYFDGGSAERLFF
v_call: TRBV20-1; j_call: TRBJ1-1; clone_size: many; d_call: -; cdr3_nt: TGCAGTGCTAGAGATCAAGGCCTGCCGCGGTCCACTGAAGCTTTCTTT; cdr3_aa: CSARDQGLPRSTEAFF
v_call: TRBV5-1; j_call: TRBJ2-3; clone_size: many; d_call: TRBD1; cdr3_nt: TGCGCCAGCAGCCCACAGATAGACAGGGGGCGAAATACGCAGTATTTT; cdr3_aa: CASSPQIDRGRNTQYF
v_call: TRBV20-1; j_call: TRBJ2-3; clone_size: many; d_call: -; cdr3_nt: TGCAGTGCGAATTTGGGGAGCACAGATACGCAGTATTTT; cdr3_aa: CSANLGSTDTQYF
v_call: TRBV11-3; j_call: TRBJ2-3; clone_size: many; d_call: TRBD1; cdr3_nt: TGTGCCAGCAGCCGGACAGGGTTTGGGGATACGCAGTATTTT; cdr3_aa: CASSRTGFGDTQYF
v_call: TRBV20-1; j_call: TRBJ2-3; clone_size: many; d_call: TRBD2; cdr3_nt: TGCAGTGCTAGGCCCCGGGGGGGCCGTAGAGATACGCAGTATTTT; cdr3_aa: CSARPRGGRRDTQYF
v_call: TRBV5-1; j_call: TRBJ1-1; clone_size: many; d_call: -; cdr3_nt: TGCGCCAGCAGCTTGGGTACAGGGAAAGCTTTCTTT; cdr3_aa: CASSLGTGKAFF
v_call: TRBV29-1; j_call: TRBJ1-4; clone_size: medium-sized; d_call: TRBD1; cdr3_nt: TGCAGCGTTTTCGGGACAGGGTATGAAAAACTGTTTTTT; cdr3_aa: CSVFGTGYEKLFF